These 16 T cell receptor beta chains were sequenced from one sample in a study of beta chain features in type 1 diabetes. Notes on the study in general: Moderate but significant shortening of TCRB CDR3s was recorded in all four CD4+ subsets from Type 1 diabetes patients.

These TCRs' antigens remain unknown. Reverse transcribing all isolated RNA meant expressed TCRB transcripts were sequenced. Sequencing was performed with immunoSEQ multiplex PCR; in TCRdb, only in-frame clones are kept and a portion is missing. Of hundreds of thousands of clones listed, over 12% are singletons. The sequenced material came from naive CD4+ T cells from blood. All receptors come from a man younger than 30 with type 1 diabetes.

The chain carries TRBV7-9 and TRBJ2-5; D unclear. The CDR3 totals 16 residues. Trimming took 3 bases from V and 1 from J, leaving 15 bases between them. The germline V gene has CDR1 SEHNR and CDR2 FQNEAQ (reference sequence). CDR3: CASSFGRGSIQETQYF. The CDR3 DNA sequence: TGTGCCAGCAGCTTTGGCCGCGGCAGCATCCAAGAGACCCAGTACTTC.

The CDR3 spells CAWSTGSGTQYF. The CDR3, as DNA: TGTGCCTGGAGTACAGGGTCAGGGACCCAGTACTTC. The chain has TRBV30 and TRBJ2-5; possibly TRBD1 for D (6 bases). V was cut by 2 bases and J by 7 bases, with 11 bases left in between. Germline CDR1 GTSNPN, CDR2 SVGIG (reference sequence). The CDR3 sequence is 12 residues long.

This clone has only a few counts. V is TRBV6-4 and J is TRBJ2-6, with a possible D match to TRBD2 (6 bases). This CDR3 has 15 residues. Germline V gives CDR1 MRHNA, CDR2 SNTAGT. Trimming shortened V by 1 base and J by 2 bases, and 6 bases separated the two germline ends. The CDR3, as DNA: TGTGCCAGCAGTGACTGGAGGGCTGGGGCCAACGTCCTGACTTTC. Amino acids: CASSDWRAGANVLTF.

The CDR3 spells CAIGLPSGANVLTF. The CDR3 region has the DNA TGTGCCATCGGCCTTCCCTCTGGGGCCAACGTCCTGACTTTC. The chain recombines TRBV10-3 with TRBJ2-6; D gene unclear. From germline, CDR1 is ENHRY and CDR2 SYGVKD. Deletions cut 8 bases from V and 0 bases from J, with 8 bases between. The CDR3 sequence is 14 residues long.

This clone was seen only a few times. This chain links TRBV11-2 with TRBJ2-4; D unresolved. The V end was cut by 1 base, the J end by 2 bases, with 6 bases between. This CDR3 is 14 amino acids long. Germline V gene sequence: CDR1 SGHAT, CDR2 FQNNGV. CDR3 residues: CASSLGDSKNIQYF. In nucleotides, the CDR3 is TGTGCCAGCAGCTTAGGGGATTCCAAAAACATTCAGTACTTC.

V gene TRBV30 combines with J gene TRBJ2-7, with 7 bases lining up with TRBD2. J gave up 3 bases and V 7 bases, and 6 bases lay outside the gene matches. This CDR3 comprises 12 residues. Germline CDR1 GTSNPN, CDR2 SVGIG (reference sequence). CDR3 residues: CAFSGSDYEQYF. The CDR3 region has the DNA TGTGCCTTTAGCGGGTCAGACTACGAGCAGTACTTC.

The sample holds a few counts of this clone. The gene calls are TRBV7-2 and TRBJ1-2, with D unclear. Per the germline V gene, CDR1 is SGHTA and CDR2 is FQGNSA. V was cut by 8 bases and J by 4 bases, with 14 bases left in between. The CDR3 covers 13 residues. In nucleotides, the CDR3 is TGTGCCAGCTCGCGGCCGCTGGGCTATGGCTACACCTTC. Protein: CASSRPLGYGYTF.

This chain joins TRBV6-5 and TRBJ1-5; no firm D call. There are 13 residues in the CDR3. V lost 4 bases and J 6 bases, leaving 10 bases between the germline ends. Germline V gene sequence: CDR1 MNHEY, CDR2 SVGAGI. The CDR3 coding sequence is TGTGCCAGCAGTTCTCACCGGGGTCAGCCCCAGCATTTT. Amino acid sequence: CASSSHRGQPQHF.

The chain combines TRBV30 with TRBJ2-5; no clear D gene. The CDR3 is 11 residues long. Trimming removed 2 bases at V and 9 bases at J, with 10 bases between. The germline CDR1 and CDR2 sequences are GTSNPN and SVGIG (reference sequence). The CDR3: CAWSTAVSQYF. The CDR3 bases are TGTGCCTGGAGTACAGCCGTGTCCCAGTACTTC.

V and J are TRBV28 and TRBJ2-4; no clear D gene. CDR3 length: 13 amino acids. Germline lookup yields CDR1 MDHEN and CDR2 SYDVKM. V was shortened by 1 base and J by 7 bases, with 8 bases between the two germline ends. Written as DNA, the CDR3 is TGTGCCAGCAGTTTATCGGACGGGAACATTCAGTACTTC. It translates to CASSLSDGNIQYF.

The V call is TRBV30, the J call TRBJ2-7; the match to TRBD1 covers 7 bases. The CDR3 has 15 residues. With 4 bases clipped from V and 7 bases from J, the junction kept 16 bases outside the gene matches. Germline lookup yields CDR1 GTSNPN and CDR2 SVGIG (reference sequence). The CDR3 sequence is CAWTKHRDRAREQYF. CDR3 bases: TGTGCCTGGACCAAGCACCGAGACAGGGCTCGAGAGCAGTACTTC.

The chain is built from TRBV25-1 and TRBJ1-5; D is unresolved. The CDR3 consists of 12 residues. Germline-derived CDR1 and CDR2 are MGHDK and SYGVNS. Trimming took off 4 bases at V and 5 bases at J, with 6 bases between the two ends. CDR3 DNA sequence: TGTGCCAGCAGTGGCTTCGATCAGCCCCAGCATTTT. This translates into CASSGFDQPQHF.

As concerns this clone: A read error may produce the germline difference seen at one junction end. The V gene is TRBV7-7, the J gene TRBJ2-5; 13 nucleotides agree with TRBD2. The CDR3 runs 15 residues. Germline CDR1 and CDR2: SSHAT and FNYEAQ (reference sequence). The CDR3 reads CASSTGLAGDQTQYF. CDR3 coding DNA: TGTGCTAGCAGCACTGGACTAGCGGGAGACCAGACCCAGTACTTC.

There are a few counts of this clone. The CDR3 loop is CASSLDPGPYNEQFF. CDR3 nucleotides: TGTGCCAGCAGCTTAGACCCCGGGCCTTACAATGAGCAGTTCTTC. The chain is built from TRBV11-2 and TRBJ2-1; unclear D gene. The CDR3 has 15 residues. V dropped 0 bases and J dropped 4 bases, with 10 bases sitting between them. Germline assignment: CDR1 SGHAT and CDR2 FQNNGV.

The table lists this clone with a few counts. The CDR3 reads CASSLEGRTSSGNTIYF. CDR3 DNA: TGCGCCAGCAGCTTGGAGGGCAGGACATCATCTGGAAACACCATATATTTT. The chain couples TRBV5-1 to TRBJ1-3, with a possible D match to TRBD1 (5 bases). Germline V gene data show CDR1 as SGHRS and CDR2 as YFSETQ. The CDR3 has 17 amino acids. V lost 0 bases and J 1 base, leaving 14 bases between the germline ends.

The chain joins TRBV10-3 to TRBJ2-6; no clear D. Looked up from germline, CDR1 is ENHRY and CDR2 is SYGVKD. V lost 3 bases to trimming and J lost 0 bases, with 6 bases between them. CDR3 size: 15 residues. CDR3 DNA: TGTGCCATCAGTGATGGCGTCTCTGGGGCCAACGTCCTGACTTTC. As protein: CAISDGVSGANVLTF.